The 5 T cell receptor beta chains given below trace back to one sample, sequenced in a study of T cell changes during pregnancy in multiple sclerosis. Clones were read by immunoSEQ multiplex PCR, and TCRdb kept only the in-frame ones, dropping some. The data hold 70,000 to 95,000 clones, with over 80% observed a single time. Sample: peripheral blood, taken in the first trimester of pregnancy. These receptors all come from a female donor with multiple sclerosis, enrolled in a pregnancy study.

The chain combines TRBV18 with TRBJ2-5, with 9 bases aligning to TRBD2. V shed 8 bases and J 3 bases; nucleotides not matched to a gene: 13. CDR1 is KGHSH, CDR2 LQKENI, per germline. The CDR3 consists of 16 residues. The CDR3 is CASVEGLAVGEETQYF. The CDR3 coding sequence is TGTGCCAGCGTTGAGGGACTAGCCGTTGGGGAAGAGACCCAGTACTTC.

This sequence joins TRBV6-6 and TRBJ2-1, with D possibly matching TRBD1 (5 bases). V lost 8 bases to trimming and J lost 2 bases, with 10 bases between them. In germline, CDR1 is MNHNY, CDR2 SVGAGI (reference sequence). The CDR3 consists of 13 residues. The CDR3: CASGLTAYNEQFF. CDR3 nucleotide sequence: TGTGCCAGCGGTTTGACAGCCTACAATGAGCAGTTCTTC.

J is TRBJ2-7 and V is TRBV5-4; 7 nucleotides line up with TRBD1. V shed 4 bases and J 6 bases; nucleotides not matched to a gene: 7. Germline V gene lookup returns CDR1 SGHNT and CDR2 YYREEE (reference sequence). CDR3 length equals 13 residues. The CDR3 is CASSPDRVGEQYF. The CDR3, as DNA: TGTGCCAGCAGCCCTGACAGGGTAGGCGAGCAGTACTTC.

The chain joins TRBV10-3 to TRBJ2-3; 8 bases line up with TRBD2. The CDR3 extends over 17 amino acids. Germline lookup yields CDR1 ENHRY and CDR2 SYGVKD. Losses at the gene ends were 10 bases for V and 3 bases for J; bases not matched to a gene: 18. The CDR3: CATQGDGGGGTTDTQYF. In DNA form, the CDR3 reads TGTGCCACCCAAGGGGATGGGGGCGGGGGGACAACAGATACGCAGTATTTT.

The gene calls are TRBV5-1 and TRBJ2-7, with a weak D call TRBD1 (5 bases). The germline V gene has CDR1 SGHRS and CDR2 YFSETQ. The CDR3 covers 15 residues. Trimming took 6 bases from V and 5 from J, leaving 21 bases between them. The CDR3 sequence is CASNLRGRAPHEQYF. CDR3 nucleotide sequence: TGCGCCAGCAACCTAAGGGGCAGGGCCCCCCACGAGCAGTACTTC.